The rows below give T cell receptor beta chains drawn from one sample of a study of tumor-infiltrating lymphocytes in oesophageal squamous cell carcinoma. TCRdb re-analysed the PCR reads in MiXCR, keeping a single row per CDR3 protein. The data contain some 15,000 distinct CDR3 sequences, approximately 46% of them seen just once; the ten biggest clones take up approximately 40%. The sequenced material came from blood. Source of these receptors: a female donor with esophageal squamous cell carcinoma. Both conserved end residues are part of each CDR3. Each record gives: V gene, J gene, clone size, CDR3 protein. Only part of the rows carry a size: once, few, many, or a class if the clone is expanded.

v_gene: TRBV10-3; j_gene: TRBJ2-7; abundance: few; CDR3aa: CATSGPAGPSYEQYF
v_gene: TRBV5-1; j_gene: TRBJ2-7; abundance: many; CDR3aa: CASSLEGQGNEQYF
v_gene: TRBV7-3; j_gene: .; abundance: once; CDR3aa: CASSLSRDNEQFF
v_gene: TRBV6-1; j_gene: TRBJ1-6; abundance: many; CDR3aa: CASRTSGSLGTPLHF
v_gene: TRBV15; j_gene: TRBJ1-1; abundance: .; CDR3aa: CATSKAAGTEAFF
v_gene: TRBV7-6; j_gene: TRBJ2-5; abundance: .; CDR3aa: CASSLAHRGWETQYF
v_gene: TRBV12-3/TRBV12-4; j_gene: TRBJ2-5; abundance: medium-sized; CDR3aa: CASSSIRETQYF
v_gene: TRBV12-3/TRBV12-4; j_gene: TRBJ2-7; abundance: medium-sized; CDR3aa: CASSLFRGRSYEQYF
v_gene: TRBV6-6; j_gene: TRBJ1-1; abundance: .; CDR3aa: CASSGDRGDTEAFF
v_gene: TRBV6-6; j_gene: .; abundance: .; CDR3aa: CASSAKADSYEQYF
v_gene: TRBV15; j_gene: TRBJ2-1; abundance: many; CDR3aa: CATSSAGGVFWDEQFF
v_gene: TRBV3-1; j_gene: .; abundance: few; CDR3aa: CASSQDLLGEQFF
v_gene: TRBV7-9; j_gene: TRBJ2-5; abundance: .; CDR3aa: CASSFRRGSQETQYF
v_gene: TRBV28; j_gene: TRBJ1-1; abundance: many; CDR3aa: CASSSPYDRAVPEAFF
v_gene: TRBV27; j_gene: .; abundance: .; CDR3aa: CASSSLAGVVGRNEQFF
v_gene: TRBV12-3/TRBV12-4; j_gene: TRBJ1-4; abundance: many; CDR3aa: CASTGDRGRLEKLFF
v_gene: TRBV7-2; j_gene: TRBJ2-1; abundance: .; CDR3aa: CASSLGLSYNEQFF
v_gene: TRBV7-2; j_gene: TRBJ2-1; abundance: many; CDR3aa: CASSLRTGRNDEQFF
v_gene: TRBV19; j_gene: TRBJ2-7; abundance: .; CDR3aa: CASSIAQGREQYF
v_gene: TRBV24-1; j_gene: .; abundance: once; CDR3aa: CATSDPRDRGLGETQYF
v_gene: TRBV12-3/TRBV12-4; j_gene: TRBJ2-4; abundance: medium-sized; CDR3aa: CASSSGGALNIQYF
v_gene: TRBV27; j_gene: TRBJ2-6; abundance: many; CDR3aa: CASSLHRNSGANVLTF
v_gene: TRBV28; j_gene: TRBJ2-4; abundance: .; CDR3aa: CASSIPSRVAQYF
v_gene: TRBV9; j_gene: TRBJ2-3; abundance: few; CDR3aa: CASSVAGFSTDTQYF
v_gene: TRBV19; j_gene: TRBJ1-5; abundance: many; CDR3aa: CATASRDRFQPQHF
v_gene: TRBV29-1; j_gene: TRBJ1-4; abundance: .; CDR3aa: CSVTATNEKLFF
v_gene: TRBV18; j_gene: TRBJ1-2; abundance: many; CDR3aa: CASSQGNPANNYGYTF
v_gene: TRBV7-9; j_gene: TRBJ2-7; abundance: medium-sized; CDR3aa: CASSPGGSSYEQYF
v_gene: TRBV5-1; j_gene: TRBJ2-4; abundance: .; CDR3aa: CASTGDNKNIQYF
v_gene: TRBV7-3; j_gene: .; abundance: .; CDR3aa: CASSLAPWEEQFF
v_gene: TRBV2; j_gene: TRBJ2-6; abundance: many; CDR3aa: CASGGGTAGANVLTF
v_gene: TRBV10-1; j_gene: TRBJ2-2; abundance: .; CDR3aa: CASSNLGGSGELFF
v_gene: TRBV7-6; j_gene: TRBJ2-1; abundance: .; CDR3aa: CASSTGTGLGNSPLHF
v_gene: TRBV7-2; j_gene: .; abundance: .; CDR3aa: CASSFRAGRGRSYEQYF
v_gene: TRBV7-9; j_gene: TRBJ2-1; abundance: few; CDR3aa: CASSSGTHNEQFF
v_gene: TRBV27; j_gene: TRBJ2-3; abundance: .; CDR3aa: CASSSGSAAYEQYF
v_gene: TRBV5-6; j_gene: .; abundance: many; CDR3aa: CASSLGAGSEQYF
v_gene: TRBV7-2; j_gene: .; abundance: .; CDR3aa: CASSLGASSGEQYF
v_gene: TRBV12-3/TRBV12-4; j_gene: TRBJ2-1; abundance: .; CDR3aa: CASSPLLSSGRARTYNEQFF
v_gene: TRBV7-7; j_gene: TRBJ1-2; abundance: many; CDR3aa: CASSIEQGHYGYTF
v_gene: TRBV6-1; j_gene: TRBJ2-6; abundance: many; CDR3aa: CASRGQSSGANVLTF
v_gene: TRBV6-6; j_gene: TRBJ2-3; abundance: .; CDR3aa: CASGVREGPQYF
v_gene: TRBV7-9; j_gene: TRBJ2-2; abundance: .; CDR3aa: CASSLMSGGTGELFF
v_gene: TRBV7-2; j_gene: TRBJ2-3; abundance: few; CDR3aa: CASSQLAGVPDTQYF
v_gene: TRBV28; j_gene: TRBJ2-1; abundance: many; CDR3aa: CASSRPGQGSYEQFF
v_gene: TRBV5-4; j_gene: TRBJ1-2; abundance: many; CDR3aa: CASSLGVGNYGYTF
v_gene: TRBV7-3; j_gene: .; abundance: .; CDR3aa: CASSLRDRGRTSGKYNEQFF
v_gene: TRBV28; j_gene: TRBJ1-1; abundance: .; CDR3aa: CASSLDGTEAFF
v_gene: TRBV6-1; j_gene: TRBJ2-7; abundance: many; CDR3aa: CASSGGQGANEQYF